This T cell receptor (beta chain) was sequenced in a study of T cells in Graves' hyperthyroidism and ophthalmopathy. The source material, RNA transcripts, was used to amplify TCR beta CDR3 regions. RT-PCR in the first round (using the HTBI primer set) targeted the TCR CDR3. Each CDR3 protein is one row after TCRdb ran MiXCR on the multiplex PCR reads. The sample has 200,000 to 250,000 distinct CDR3 sequences, about 15% seen once; the top ten hold 25% to 30%. This clonotype was detected many times. Source material for PBMCs was more than 7.5 ml fresh peripheral blood. CDR1 and CDR2 (germline): MGHRA, YSYEKL. The ends were cut back, 2 bases at V and 3 bases at J, with 17 bases in the middle. The CDR3 is 17 amino acids.

This rearrangement joins TRBV4-1 to TRBJ2-1; perhaps TRBD1 as D (6 bases). The clonotype originates from a woman younger than 30 with Graves' ophthalmopathy. Sequencing was done on a sample of blood. The CDR3 spells CASSQTYKGQYYNEQFF. Here the CDR3 DNA reads TGCGCCAGCAGCCAAACATATAAGGGACAATACTACAATGAGCAGTTCTTC.